These T cell receptor beta chains were read from a single sample in a study of blood T cell repertoires in COVID-19. The assay was immunoSEQ multiplex PCR, and TCRdb's table has in-frame clones only and misses some. Here the sample spans about 300,000 clones, over 70% being singletons. Sequencing was done on a sample of peripheral blood. The receptor set was obtained from a woman in her 40s who had recovered from COVID-19. The CDR3 runs from the conserved cysteine through the conserved F or W. Fields, in order: J gene, V gene, D gene, clone size, CDR3 protein, CDR3 DNA. A D gene is named only where the DNA matches it firmly. Not every row has a clone size; where given, it reads once, few, many or a size class.

j_call: TRBJ2-1
v_call: TRBV21-1
d_call: -
clone_size: -
cdr3_aa: CASSKGYRQGAYNEQFF
cdr3_nt: TGTGCCAGCAGCAAAGGGTATCGGCAGGGGGCTTACAATGAGCAGTTCTTC

j_call: TRBJ2-4
v_call: TRBV15
d_call: -
clone_size: -
cdr3_aa: CATSRVSVLAKNIQYF
cdr3_nt: TGTGCCACCAGCAGAGTCTCGGTCTTAGCCAAAAACATTCAGTACTTC

j_call: TRBJ2-2
v_call: TRBV9
d_call: -
clone_size: -
cdr3_aa: CASSVRTNTGELFF
cdr3_nt: TGTGCCAGCAGCGTACGGACTAACACCGGGGAGCTGTTTTTT

j_call: TRBJ2-7
v_call: TRBV4-3
d_call: TRBD1
clone_size: -
cdr3_aa: CASSPGTGRTYEQYF
cdr3_nt: TGCGCCAGCAGCCCCGGGACAGGGCGGACCTACGAGCAGTACTTC

j_call: TRBJ2-1
v_call: TRBV6-6
d_call: -
clone_size: -
cdr3_aa: CASSTPGHTYNEQFF
cdr3_nt: TGTGCCAGCAGTACTCCGGGACACACCTACAATGAGCAGTTCTTC

j_call: TRBJ2-5
v_call: TRBV4-1
d_call: TRBD2
clone_size: -
cdr3_aa: CASSQKHGGFQETQYF
cdr3_nt: TGCGCCAGCAGCCAAAAACACGGGGGGTTCCAAGAGACCCAGTACTTC

j_call: TRBJ2-7
v_call: TRBV6-1
d_call: TRBD1
clone_size: -
cdr3_aa: CASSEVRGDRRNYEQYF
cdr3_nt: TGTGCCAGCAGTGAAGTTAGGGGGGACAGGAGAAACTACGAGCAGTACTTC

j_call: TRBJ2-7
v_call: TRBV7-9
d_call: -
clone_size: -
cdr3_aa: CASSLEGFGYEQYF
cdr3_nt: TGTGCCAGCAGCTTAGAGGGGTTCGGGTACGAGCAGTACTTC

j_call: TRBJ2-2
v_call: TRBV25-1
d_call: -
clone_size: -
cdr3_aa: CASTAITGELFF
cdr3_nt: TGTGCCAGCACAGCGATCACCGGGGAGCTGTTTTTT

j_call: TRBJ2-3
v_call: TRBV3-1/TRBV3-2
d_call: -
clone_size: -
cdr3_aa: CASSLERLTRTDTQYF
cdr3_nt: TGTGCCAGCAGCCTAGAGAGGCTAACTCGCACAGATACGCAGTATTTT

j_call: TRBJ2-5
v_call: TRBV5-1
d_call: TRBD2
clone_size: -
cdr3_aa: CASSPTSGGVETQYF
cdr3_nt: TGCGCCAGCAGCCCGACTAGCGGGGGGGTAGAGACCCAGTACTTC

j_call: TRBJ2-7
v_call: TRBV2
d_call: -
clone_size: many
cdr3_aa: CASSYGPGTYEQYF
cdr3_nt: TGTGCCAGCAGCTACGGGCCGGGGACCTACGAGCAGTACTTC

j_call: TRBJ2-5
v_call: TRBV5-1
d_call: -
clone_size: -
cdr3_aa: CASMEGPGGETQYF
cdr3_nt: TGCGCCAGCATGGAGGGGCCAGGCGGGGAGACCCAGTACTTC

j_call: TRBJ2-1
v_call: TRBV1
d_call: -
clone_size: -
cdr3_aa: CTSSQSAGGNRGEQFF
cdr3_nt: TGCACCAGCAGCCAGTCAGCGGGGGGGAACCGAGGTGAGCAGTTCTTC

j_call: TRBJ1-2
v_call: TRBV27
d_call: -
clone_size: -
cdr3_aa: CASTPFGANYGYTF
cdr3_nt: TGTGCCAGCACCCCGTTCGGGGCTAACTATGGCTACACCTTC

j_call: TRBJ1-4
v_call: TRBV5-6
d_call: -
clone_size: few
cdr3_aa: CASSFWGANEKLFF
cdr3_nt: TGTGCCAGCAGCTTTTGGGGAGCGAATGAAAAACTGTTTTTT

j_call: TRBJ1-5
v_call: TRBV12-3/TRBV12-4
d_call: -
clone_size: -
cdr3_aa: CASRSGHNQPQHF
cdr3_nt: TGTGCCAGCAGGTCAGGACACAATCAGCCCCAGCATTTT

j_call: TRBJ1-5
v_call: TRBV2
d_call: -
clone_size: -
cdr3_aa: CASSDLSGQPQHF
cdr3_nt: TGTGCCAGCAGTGACCTCTCGGGTCAGCCCCAGCATTTT

j_call: TRBJ2-2
v_call: TRBV10-3
d_call: -
clone_size: -
cdr3_aa: CAITRGVDTGELFF
cdr3_nt: TGTGCCATCACGCGGGGCGTCGACACCGGGGAGCTGTTTTTT

j_call: TRBJ1-1
v_call: TRBV6-5
d_call: -
clone_size: -
cdr3_aa: CASRDRGHVTEAFF
cdr3_nt: TGTGCCAGCAGGGACCGGGGACACGTCACTGAAGCTTTCTTT

j_call: TRBJ2-1
v_call: TRBV28
d_call: TRBD2
clone_size: -
cdr3_aa: CASSRPLLAGGLNEQFF
cdr3_nt: TGTGCCAGCAGTCGGCCCCTACTAGCGGGGGGGCTAAATGAGCAGTTCTTC